This is a list of T cell receptor beta chains from one sample in a study of CD8 T cells in ankylosing spondylitis. TCRdb re-called the 5' RACE reads with MiXCR, one entry per CDR3 protein. This table has some 800,000 distinct CDR3 sequences, around 11% appearing once. Sample: blood, either unsorted or a sorted T cell fraction (not recorded which). Receptors were obtained from a male donor with ankylosing spondylitis. Both conserved end residues are part of each CDR3. The D gene is left open where the match is weak.

V gene	D gene	J gene	CDR3 protein
TRBV5-6	-	TRBJ1-2	CASSLGLNTYHGYTF
TRBV20-1	TRBD2	TRBJ2-5	CSARLAGGRETQYF
TRBV12-3/TRBV12-4	TRBD1	TRBJ1-2	CASSNRGPGYGYTF
TRBV4-3	-	TRBJ1-6	CASSQEMGRPLHF
TRBV5-1	TRBD1	TRBJ1-4	CASSSAGTGATNEKLFF
TRBV20-1	-	TRBJ2-3	CSASGQPSGTDTQYF
TRBV7-9	-	TRBJ1-5	CASSLVGNDQPQHF
TRBV28	-	TRBJ2-1	CASSLYGSGYNEQFF
TRBV18	-	TRBJ1-2	CASSPQQFNYGYTF
TRBV7-3	TRBD2	TRBJ2-3	CASSLAAGSDTQYF
TRBV12-3/TRBV12-4	-	TRBJ1-2	CATSDRDLGDYTF
TRBV12-3/TRBV12-4	-	TRBJ2-3	CASSSKRTDTQYF
TRBV20-1	-	TRBJ2-1	CSAKVVENTWGEQFF
TRBV5-1	TRBD1	TRBJ1-5	CASRQGDDQPQHF
TRBV3-1	-	TRBJ1-6	CASSPDSGNSPLHF
TRBV25-1	-	TRBJ1-2	CASTRGGVNGYTF
TRBV6-4	-	TRBJ2-7	CASSGRDQGGEQYF
TRBV4-3	-	TRBJ2-7	CASSRQGFYEQYF
TRBV24-1	-	TRBJ2-7	CATSNPTDYEQYF
TRBV2	TRBD2	TRBJ2-1	CASSRTSVVNEQFF